This T cell receptor (beta chain) was documented in a study of blood T cell repertoires in COVID-19. As for the study in general: Samples representing acute and convalescent COVID-19 were sourced from the United States, Italy and Spain. From T cells, B-cell-depleted T cells, or PBMCs came the material, which was cDNA or gDNA.

This CDR3 is 14 amino acids long. Germline loops: CDR1 SGHTA, CDR2 FQGNSA. The V gene end was trimmed by 2 bases and the J gene end by 6 bases; junction bases not matched to a gene: 6. In the study's own analysis: Amplification of reference gene primers provided the estimated nucleated cell counts. Only in-frame clones appear in the TCRdb table, and some are missing; sequencing was by immunoSEQ multiplex PCR. The V and J calls and clone size come from that table; D and trimming were worked out from the DNA. The table has 73,000 or so clones, 80% to 95% seen once. V is TRBV7-2 and J is TRBJ1-2, with 7 bases lining up with TRBD1. This receptor was obtained from a human donor with active COVID-19. The donor label of this sample is uncertain. Sequenced material: peripheral blood. The CDR3 nucleotides are TGTGCCAGCAGCTTACAGACAGGGACGGATGGCTACACCTTC. Amino acids: CASSLQTGTDGYTF.